This record looks at one T cell receptor beta chain sequence and its context. This table comes from immunoSEQ multiplex PCR, and its TCRdb copy is limited to in-frame clones, with some not included. The top ten hold around 28% of the sample, which has under 15,000 clones, less than 85% seen once. The record originates from a study of OX40 agonist ivuxolimab in advanced cancers. The sample here was CD4+ or CD8+ T cells sorted from blood, taken in a trial of the OX40 agonist ivuxolimab. This receptor was obtained from an adult with an advanced solid tumor such as melanoma, head and neck, liver or kidney cancer.

The CDR3 nucleotides read TGTGCCAGCATTTCACGGGGGACCCAGTACTTC. Encoded protein: CASISRGTQYF. The chain employs TRBV6-5 and TRBJ2-5, with a weak D call TRBD2 (5 bases). The CDR3 sequence is 11 residues long. Trimming shortened V by 7 bases and J by 7 bases, and 10 bases separated the two germline ends. Looked up from germline, CDR1 is MNHEY and CDR2 is SVGAGI.